Presented here are 15 T cell receptor beta chains from one specimen sequenced in a study of T cells in Graves' hyperthyroidism and ophthalmopathy. RNA transcripts gave rise to amplified TCR beta CDR3 regions. The HTBI primer set served for first-round RT-PCR of the TCR CDR3. TCRdb reanalysed the multiplex PCR reads using MiXCR and keeps one entry per CDR3 protein. The sample comprises 550,000 to 800,000 distinct CDR3 sequences, roughly 17% of which are singletons, and less than 20% rests with the top ten. The sequencing input was blood. Source of these receptors: a man aged 50 to 59 with Graves' hyperthyroidism.

This clonotype appeared many times. V is TRBV19 and J is TRBJ2-6; TRBD1 aligns across 7 bases. Germline CDR1 reads LNHDA; CDR2 reads SQIVND (reference sequence). This CDR3 has 16 amino acids. The V segment lost 5 bases and the J segment 1 base; nucleotides outside the gene matches: 5. CDR3 in amino acids: CASSFRQGSGANVLTF. DNA for the CDR3: TGTGCCAGTAGTTTCAGACAGGGTTCTGGGGCCAACGTCCTGACTTTC. The complete variable domain, with remaining parts taken from reference TRBV19 and TRBJ2-6, reads DGGITQSPKYLFRKEGQNVTLSCEQNLNHDAMYWYRQDPGQGLRLIYYSQIVNDFQKGDIAEGYSVSREKKESFPLTVTSAQKNPTAFYLCASSFRQGSGANVLTFGAGSRLTVL.

This clonotype showed up many times. The V call is TRBV19, the J call TRBJ2-2; 11 bases are shared with TRBD1. The germline V gene has CDR1 LNHDA and CDR2 SQIVND (reference sequence). V dropped 9 bases and J dropped 6; count of bases not matched to a gene: 12. The CDR3 covers 16 residues. The CDR3 sequence: CASSLPGQGGPGELFF. CDR3 sequence (DNA): TGTGCCAGCTCGCTGCCGGGACAGGGGGGCCCCGGGGAGCTGTTTTTT.

This clonotype was seen a few times. The chain joins TRBV28 to TRBJ1-3; D might be TRBD1 (6 bases). Per the germline V gene, CDR1 is MDHEN and CDR2 is SYDVKM. Trimming cost V 11 bases and J 2 bases, with 16 bases left between them. The CDR3 totals 14 residues. CDR3: CAGSWGAPGNTIYF. CDR3 coding DNA: TGTGCCGGATCCTGGGGGGCGCCTGGAAACACCATATATTTT.

The rearrangement uses TRBV6-1 and TRBJ2-7; D perhaps matches TRBD1 (5 bases). Germline values: CDR1 MNHNS, CDR2 SASEGT. The CDR3 runs to 13 residues. V lost 5 bases to trimming and J lost 4 bases, with 12 bases between them. CDR3 amino acids: CASSRQGQYEQYF. In DNA, the CDR3 is TGTGCCAGCAGTCGGCAGGGTCAGTACGAGCAGTACTTC.

This clonotype was counted between two and nine times. The V call is TRBV7-2, the J call TRBJ2-7, with 11 bases lining up with TRBD2. CDR3 length: 17 amino acids. The J segment lost 6 bases and the V segment lost 5 bases, leaving 15 bases of the junction unmatched. CDR1 is SGHTA, CDR2 FQGNSA, per germline. CDR3 sequence reads: CASSTSVAGGFLGEQYF. CDR3 nucleotides: TGTGCCAGCAGCACTAGCGTAGCGGGAGGGTTTCTGGGCGAGCAGTACTTC.

This clonotype has a single count. The V call is TRBV9, the J call TRBJ2-3; TRBD2 aligns across 8 bases. Per the germline V gene, CDR1 is SGDLS and CDR2 is YYNGEE. The CDR3 loop spans 16 amino acids. The V and J ends lost 3 bases and 5 bases, in that order; junction bases with no gene match: 11. CDR3 bases: TGTGCCAGCAGCGCGAGGGGCGGGACTAGTGAAGATACGCAGTATTTT. This translates into CASSARGGTSEDTQYF.

This clonotype was recorded a few times. A clone one base away is much larger, so this may be a read error. The J gene is TRBJ2-7, the V gene TRBV7-9, with D uncertain. Looked up from germline, CDR1 is SEHNR and CDR2 is FQNEAQ (reference sequence). V shed 6 bases and J shed 6 bases, with 12 bases lying between them. This CDR3 contains 12 residues. CDR3 residues: CASSLSSSEQYF. CDR3 in DNA: TGTGCCAGCAGTTTGAGTAGTTCCGAGCAGTACTTC.

The chain joins TRBV6-2 or TRBV6-3 to TRBJ2-7, with 9 bases fitting TRBD2. Looked up from germline, CDR1 is MNHEY and CDR2 is SVGEGT. The V and J ends lost 9 bases and 1 base, in that order; junction bases with no gene match: 10. CDR3 length equals 15 residues. DNA of the CDR3: TGTGCCAGTAGTGTCCGACTAGCGGAGTCCTACGAGCAGTACTTC. Translation: CASSVRLAESYEQYF.

The genes are TRBV20-1 and TRBJ2-1; 11 nucleotides align to TRBD2. The CDR3 has 16 amino acids. V lost 3 bases and J lost 8; bases outside the gene matches: 12. Germline-derived CDR1 and CDR2 are DFQATT and SNEGSKA (reference sequence). The DNA for the CDR3 is TGCAGTGCTAGGGTAAGACTAGCGGGGTTGGTTGATGAGCAGTTCTTC. Translated: CSARVRLAGLVDEQFF.

This chain joins TRBV15 and TRBJ2-1; 8 nucleotides agree with TRBD1. V dropped 0 bases and J dropped 6; count of bases not matched to a gene: 19. CDR1 is LNHNV and CDR2 is YYDKDF in the germline V gene (reference sequence). The CDR3 is 20 residues long. The CDR3 here is CATSRDPGRQGWGALNEQFF. The CDR3 region has the DNA TGTGCCACCAGCAGAGATCCGGGAAGACAGGGGTGGGGCGCCCTCAATGAGCAGTTCTTC.

There are many counts of this clonotype. The chain joins TRBV12-3 or TRBV12-4 to TRBJ2-1; 10 bases match TRBD1. Trimming cost V 6 bases and J 3 bases; bases outside gene matches: 5. This CDR3 spans 15 amino acids. CDR3 sequence: CASSLTGGIYNEQFF. In DNA form, the CDR3 reads TGTGCCAGCAGCCTGACAGGGGGCATCTACAATGAGCAGTTCTTC.

This clonotype was counted a few times. The rearrangement links TRBV5-1 to TRBJ1-5, with TRBD1 as a possible D gene (6 bases). CDR1 and CDR2 from the germline V gene are SGHRS and YFSETQ. CDR3 size: 16 residues. Trimming stripped 3 bases from V and 2 bases from J, with 15 bases between. DNA for the CDR3: TGCGCCAGCAGCTCTCTTCCAGGGGTGGGCAATCAGCCCCAGCATTTT. As protein: CASSSLPGVGNQPQHF. Full variable domain (remainder filled in from reference TRBV5-1 and TRBJ1-5): KAGVTQTPRYLIKTRGQQVTLSCSPISGHRSVSWYQQTPGQGLQFLFEYFSETQRNKGNFPGRFSGRQFSNSRSEMNVSTLELGDSALYLCASSSLPGVGNQPQHFGDGTRLSIL.

This sequence joins TRBV30 and TRBJ2-1, with D possibly TRBD2 on 5 matching bases. The CDR3 has 13 amino acids. The V gene's germline CDR1 is GTSNPN and CDR2 SVGIG (reference sequence). V was clipped by 0 bases and J by 10 bases, with 13 bases between them. CDR3 DNA sequence: TGTGCCTGGAGTGTAGTGCTGGCGGGCGAGCAGTTCTTC. It translates to CAWSVVLAGEQFF.

This clonotype was seen many times. J is TRBJ2-7 and V is TRBV7-2; D not resolved. In germline, CDR1 is SGHTA, CDR2 FQGNSA. CDR3 length: 13 residues. The ends were cut back, 5 bases at V and 7 bases at J, with 15 bases in the middle. The CDR3 here is CASSLYKLTEQYF. The CDR3 nucleotides are TGTGCCAGCAGCCTCTATAAACTAACGGAGCAGTACTTC.

This clonotype was observed a handful of times. The chain carries TRBV7-8 and TRBJ2-3, with D unresolved. Trimming pared 4 bases from V and 6 bases from J, leaving 14 bases between. This CDR3 has 14 amino acids. CDR1 is SGHVS and CDR2 is FQNEAQ in the germline V gene. The CDR3 DNA reads as TGTGCCAGCAGCTATGCGGACGGCCGGGATACGCAGTATTTT. Translated: CASSYADGRDTQYF.